The 9 T cell receptor beta chains listed next were all sequenced from one sample in a study of blood T cell repertoires in COVID-19. TCRdb's table, derived via immunoSEQ multiplex PCR, lists solely in-frame clones and lacks some. Of almost 500,000 clones in the sample, approximately 91% were seen once. What was sequenced was PBMCs or T cells enriched from blood (not recorded which). The receptors were gathered from a woman in her sixties who had recovered from COVID-19.

The chain links TRBV24-1 to TRBJ1-5; TRBD1 aligns across 7 bases. Trimming cost V 4 bases and J 0 bases; bases outside gene matches: 5. CDR3 length: 16 amino acids. The germline V gene has CDR1 KGHDR and CDR2 SFDVKD. The CDR3 DNA is TGTGCCACCAGTGACCCGGGACAGAATAGCAATCAGCCCCAGCATTTT. It codes for CATSDPGQNSNQPQHF.

V gene TRBV3-1 (or the pseudogene TRBV3-2) combines with J gene TRBJ1-2, with D possibly matching TRBD1 (5 bases). CDR3 length: 12 amino acids. V lost 0 bases to trimming and J lost 13 bases, with 12 bases between them. CDR1 and CDR2 from the germline V gene are LGHDT and YNNKEL (reference sequence). The CDR3 bases are TGTGCCAGCAGCCAAGAAACCAGGGCGCGCACCTTC. It encodes CASSQETRARTF.

The chain carries TRBV29-1 and TRBJ2-2; D unresolved. This CDR3 has 15 amino acids. V was clipped by 0 bases and J by 2 bases, with 10 bases between them. The V gene's germline CDR1 is SQVTM and CDR2 ANQGSEA. The CDR3 here is CSVEDGGSNTGELFF. The CDR3 coding sequence is TGCAGCGTTGAAGACGGCGGTTCAAACACCGGGGAGCTGTTTTTT.

The V and J genes are TRBV7-9 and TRBJ2-2; perhaps TRBD1 as D (6 bases). The germline CDR1 and CDR2 sequences are SEHNR and FQNEAQ (reference sequence). Trimming shortened V by 4 bases and J by 3 bases, and 12 bases separated the two germline ends. The CDR3 is 15 amino acids. The CDR3 sequence: CASSSGVGYTGELFF. The CDR3 DNA reads as TGTGCCAGCAGCTCAGGGGTAGGATACACCGGGGAGCTGTTTTTT.

The genes are TRBV5-6 and TRBJ1-1; D possibly corresponds to TRBD1 (5 bases). The length of the CDR3 is 13 residues. From germline, CDR1 is SGHDT and CDR2 YYEEEE. The ends were cut back, 2 bases at V and 3 bases at J, with 8 bases in the middle. The chain's CDR3 is CASSLQVDTEAFF. CDR3 in DNA: TGTGCCAGCAGCTTACAGGTAGACACTGAAGCTTTCTTT.

This clone was counted a single time. The V gene is TRBV25-1, the J gene TRBJ1-5; TRBD1 is a possible D gene (6 bases). The germline V gene encodes CDR1 MGHDK and CDR2 SYGVNS. Deletions cut 2 bases from V and 5 bases from J, with 10 bases between. The CDR3 contains 14 residues. The CDR3: CASSETQGYQPQHF. The CDR3 DNA sequence: TGTGCCAGCAGTGAAACACAGGGATATCAGCCCCAGCATTTT.

This chain uses TRBV7-2 with TRBJ2-3; D might be TRBD2 (5 bases). The CDR3 is made up of 19 amino acids. CDR1 SGHTA and CDR2 FQGNSA come from the germline V gene. V lost 0 bases to trimming and J lost 6 bases, with 25 bases between them. The CDR3 DNA reads as TGTGCCAGCAGCTTAGCCGGCCGAGCGGTCCCCCTGTATTGGGATACGCAGTATTTT. It encodes CASSLAGRAVPLYWDTQYF.

The chain recombines TRBV6-5 with TRBJ1-1, with 10 bases aligning to TRBD1. Per germline, CDR1 MNHEY and CDR2 SVGAGI. This CDR3 is 15 amino acids long. Losses at the gene ends were 5 bases for V and 4 bases for J; bases not matched to a gene: 7. The CDR3 loop is CASSRPGTGVTEAFF. The CDR3 DNA follows: TGTGCCAGCAGTCGCCCCGGGACAGGGGTCACTGAAGCTTTCTTT.

This chain links TRBV5-1 with TRBJ2-2; the match to TRBD1 covers 7 bases. The CDR3 sequence is 15 residues long. V lost 1 base, J lost 4 bases, and 4 bases stayed unmatched. In germline, CDR1 is SGHRS, CDR2 YFSETQ. The CDR3 DNA reads TGCGCCAGCAGCTTGTTACCAGGGGGCACCGGGGAGCTGTTTTTT. Its protein product is CASSLLPGGTGELFF.